This T cell receptor (beta chain) appears in the sequencing data of a study of response to subunit inactivated influenza vaccine. Study-wide findings and caveats: Authors suggested seasonal influenza vaccinations each recruit few new T cells.

Trimming removed 1 base from V and 5 bases from J; junction bases left unmatched: 5. Germline V gene lookup returns CDR1 MGHRA and CDR2 YSYEKL. This CDR3 comprises 17 residues. In TCRdb, the RT-PCR reads were re-called with MiXCR into one record per CDR3 protein. The sample includes 400,000 to 650,000 distinct CDR3 sequences, under 8.5% seen only once; the top ten take 13%. A single count supports this clonotype. The antigen remains unidentified. The sequencing used PBMCs from blood, collected 23 to 25 months after vaccination. This TCR derives from a man between 45 and 75 years old who received an inactivated influenza vaccine. V is TRBV4-1 and J is TRBJ2-1; TRBD2 agrees at 13 bases. CDR3 nucleotide sequence: TGCGCCAGCAGCCAAGGGGCGACTAGCGGGAGGAACAATGAGCAGTTCTTC. This encodes CASSQGATSGRNNEQFF.